This T cell receptor beta chain was retrieved from a study of T cells after yellow fever vaccination. Trimming left V 3 bases short and J 7 bases short, with 4 bases between. Germline V CDR1 and CDR2: LNHNV, YYDKDF (reference sequence). There are 12 residues in the CDR3. This clonotype was detected a few times. Template switching with 5'RACE generated the TCR cDNA and added a universal primer site and UMIs. TCRdb reanalysed the 5' RACE reads using MiXCR and keeps one entry per CDR3 protein. The table shows about 130,000 distinct CDR3 sequences, with about 8.8% occurring only once. The source material was CD8+ T cells sorted from PBMCs, sampled on the day of the yellow fever booster vaccination. The TCR originated in a young man who received the YFV17D yellow fever vaccine. This chain uses TRBV15 with TRBJ1-6; D gene unclear. The DNA for the CDR3 is TGTGCCACCAGCAGCGAAAATTCACCCCTCCACTTT. Translation gives CATSSENSPLHF.